This record covers a single T cell receptor (beta chain). The data belong to a study of CD8+CD57+ T cells in acquired aplastic anemia. Looking at the study overall: CD4+ and CD8+ cells, once sorted, gave DNA averaging approximately 3 ug.

Profiling of TCR beta VDJ combinations and CDR3 sequences used genomic DNA as template. MiXCR was run by TCRdb on the reads, yielding one entry per CDR3 protein. The sample has approximately 160,000 distinct CDR3 sequences, approximately 40% seen once. Trimming pared 4 bases from V and 0 bases from J, leaving 9 bases between. CDR1 and CDR2 from the germline V gene are SGHAT and FQNNGV. The CDR3 length is 15 residues. What was sequenced was sorted CD4+, CD8+, or CD8+CD57+ T cells (not recorded which) from PBMCs. The clonotype comes from a human donor in good health. The gene calls are TRBV11-2 and TRBJ1-4; no reliable D call. Written as DNA, the CDR3 is TGTGCCAGCAGCTACCTCGGGGCAACTAATGAAAAACTGTTTTTT. This encodes CASSYLGATNEKLFF. The variable domain in full, with the rest retrieved from reference TRBV11-2 and TRBJ1-4, is EAGVAQSPRYKIIEKRQSVAFWCNPISGHATLYWYQQILGQGPKLLIQFQNNGVVDDSQLPKDRFSAERLKGVDSTLKIQPAKLEDSAVYLCASSYLGATNEKLFFGSGTQLSVL.